This T cell receptor (beta chain) came from a study of blood T cell repertoires in COVID-19. Across the whole study: Specimens from acute and convalescent COVID-19 originated in the United States, Italy and Spain.

Profiling relied on immunoSEQ multiplex PCR, and the TCRdb table lists in-frame clones only, not all of them. Of roughly 200,000 clones in the sample, about four fifths were seen once. V was cut by 2 bases and J by 3 bases, with 17 bases left in between. The germline gives CDR1 GTSNPN, CDR2 SVGIG (reference sequence). The CDR3 loop spans 16 amino acids. This clone was counted between two and nine times. The receptor was isolated from a man aged 45 to 65 with active or convalescent COVID-19. Sequencing was carried out using peripheral blood. The genes are TRBV30 and TRBJ1-5; a weak D match, TRBD1 (6 bases). CDR3 loop: CAWSFHHRDNNQPQHF. The CDR3 region has the DNA TGTGCCTGGAGTTTCCACCACCGGGACAACAATCAGCCCCAGCATTTT.